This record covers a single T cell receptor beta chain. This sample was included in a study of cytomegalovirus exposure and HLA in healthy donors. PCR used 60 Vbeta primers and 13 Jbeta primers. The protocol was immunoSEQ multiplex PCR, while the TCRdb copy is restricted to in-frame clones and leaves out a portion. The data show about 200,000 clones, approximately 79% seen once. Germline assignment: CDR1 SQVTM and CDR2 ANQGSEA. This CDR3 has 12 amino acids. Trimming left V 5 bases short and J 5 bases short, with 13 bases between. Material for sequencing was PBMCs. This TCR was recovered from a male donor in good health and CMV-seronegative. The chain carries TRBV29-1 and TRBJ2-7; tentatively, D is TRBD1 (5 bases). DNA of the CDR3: TGCAGCGTTACACAGGCGAAAAACGAGCAGTACTTC. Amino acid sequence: CSVTQAKNEQYF.